This paragraph covers one T cell receptor (beta chain) sequence. Its antigen is not known. Trimming left V 6 bases short and J 2 bases short, with 12 bases between. Germline assignment: CDR1 SGHTA and CDR2 FQGNSA. The CDR3 extends over 14 amino acids. This specimen comes from a study of response to subunit inactivated influenza vaccine. Whole-study findings and limits: Each seasonal flu vaccination may recruit only limited new T cells, authors suggested.

TCRdb reprocessed the RT-PCR reads with MiXCR, giving one entry per CDR3 protein. Of about 610,000 distinct CDR3 sequences listed, 14% are singletons. The chain has TRBV7-2 and TRBJ2-3; D call uncertain. Sequences were derived from PBMCs from blood, sampled 11 to 12 days after vaccination. The TCR was taken from a man in his forties or fifties who received an inactivated influenza vaccine. The CDR3 sequence: CASSEDGNTDTQYF. The CDR3 DNA reads as TGTGCCAGCAGTGAAGACGGAAACACAGATACGCAGTATTTT.